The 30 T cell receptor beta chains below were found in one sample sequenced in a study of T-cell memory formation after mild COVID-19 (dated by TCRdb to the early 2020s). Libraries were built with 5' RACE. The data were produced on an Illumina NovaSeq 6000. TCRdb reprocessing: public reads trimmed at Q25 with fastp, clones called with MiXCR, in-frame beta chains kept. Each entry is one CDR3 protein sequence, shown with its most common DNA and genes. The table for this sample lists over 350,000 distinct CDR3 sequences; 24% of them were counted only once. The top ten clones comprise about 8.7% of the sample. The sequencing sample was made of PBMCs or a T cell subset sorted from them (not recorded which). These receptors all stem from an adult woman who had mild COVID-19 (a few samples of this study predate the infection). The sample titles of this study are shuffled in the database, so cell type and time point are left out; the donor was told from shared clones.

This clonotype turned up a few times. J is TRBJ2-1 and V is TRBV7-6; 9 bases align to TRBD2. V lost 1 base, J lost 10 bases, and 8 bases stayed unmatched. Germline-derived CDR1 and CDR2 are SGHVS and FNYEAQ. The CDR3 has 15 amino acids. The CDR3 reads CASSLGGRAVEEQFF. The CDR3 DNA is TGTGCCAGCAGCTTAGGCGGGAGGGCCGTGGAGGAGCAGTTCTTC.

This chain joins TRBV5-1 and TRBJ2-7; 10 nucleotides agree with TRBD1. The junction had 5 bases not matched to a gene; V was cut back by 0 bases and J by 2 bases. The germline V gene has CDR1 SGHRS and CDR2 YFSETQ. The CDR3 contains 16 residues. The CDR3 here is CASSLATGTGAYEQYF. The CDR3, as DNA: TGCGCCAGCAGCTTGGCTACCGGGACAGGGGCCTACGAGCAGTACTTC.

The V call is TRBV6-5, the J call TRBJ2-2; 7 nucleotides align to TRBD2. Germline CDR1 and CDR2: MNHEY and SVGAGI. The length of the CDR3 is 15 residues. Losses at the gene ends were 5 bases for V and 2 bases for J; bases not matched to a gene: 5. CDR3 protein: CASSMGGSNTGELFF. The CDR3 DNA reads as TGTGCCAGCAGTATGGGAGGGTCCAACACCGGGGAGCTGTTTTTT.

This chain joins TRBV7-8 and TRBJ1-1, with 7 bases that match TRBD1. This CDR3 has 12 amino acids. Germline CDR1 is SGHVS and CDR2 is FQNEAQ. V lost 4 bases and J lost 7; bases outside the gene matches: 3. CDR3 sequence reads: CASSSGQVEAFF. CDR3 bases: TGTGCCAGCAGCTCAGGACAGGTTGAAGCTTTCTTT.

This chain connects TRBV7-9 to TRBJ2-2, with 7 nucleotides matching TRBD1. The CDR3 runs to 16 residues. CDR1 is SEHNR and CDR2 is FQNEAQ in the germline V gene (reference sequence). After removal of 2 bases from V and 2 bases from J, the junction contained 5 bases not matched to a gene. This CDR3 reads CASSLSTGANTGELFF. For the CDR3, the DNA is TGTGCCAGCAGCTTATCAACAGGGGCTAACACCGGGGAGCTGTTTTTT.

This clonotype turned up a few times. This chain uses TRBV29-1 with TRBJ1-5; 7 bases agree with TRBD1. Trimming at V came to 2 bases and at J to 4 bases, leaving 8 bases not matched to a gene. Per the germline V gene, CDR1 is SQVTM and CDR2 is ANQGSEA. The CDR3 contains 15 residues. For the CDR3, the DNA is TGCAGCGTTGAACCCGCGGGACAGCCTAATCAGCCCCAGCATTTT. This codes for CSVEPAGQPNQPQHF. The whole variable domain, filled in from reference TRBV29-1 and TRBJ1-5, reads SAVISQKPSRDICQRGTSLTIQCQVDSQVTMMFWYRQQPGQSLTLIATANQGSEATYESGFVIDKFPISRPNLTFSTLTVSNMSPEDSSIYLCSVEPAGQPNQPQHFGDGTRLSIL.

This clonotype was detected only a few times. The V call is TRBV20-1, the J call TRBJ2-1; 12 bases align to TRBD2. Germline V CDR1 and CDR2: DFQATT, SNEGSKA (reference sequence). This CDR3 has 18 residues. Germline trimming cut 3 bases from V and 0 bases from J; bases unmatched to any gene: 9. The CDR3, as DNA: TGCAGTGCTAGGTCGGTCCTAGCGGGAGGGCCCTCCTACAATGAGCAGTTCTTC. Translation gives CSARSVLAGGPSYNEQFF.

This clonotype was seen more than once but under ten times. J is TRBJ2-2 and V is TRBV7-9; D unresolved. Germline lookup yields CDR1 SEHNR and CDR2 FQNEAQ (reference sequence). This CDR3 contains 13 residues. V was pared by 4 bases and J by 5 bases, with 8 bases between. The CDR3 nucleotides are TGTGCCAGCAGCTCCCTGGGGACCGGGGAGCTGTTTTTT. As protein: CASSSLGTGELFF.

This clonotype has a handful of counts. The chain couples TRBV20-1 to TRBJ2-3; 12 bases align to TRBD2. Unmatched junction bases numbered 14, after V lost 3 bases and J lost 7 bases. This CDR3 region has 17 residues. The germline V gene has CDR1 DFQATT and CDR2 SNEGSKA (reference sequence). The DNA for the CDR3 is TGCAGTGCTAGTCCCCTCCGACTAGCGGGGGCCTACAATACGCAGTATTTT. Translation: CSASPLRLAGAYNTQYF.

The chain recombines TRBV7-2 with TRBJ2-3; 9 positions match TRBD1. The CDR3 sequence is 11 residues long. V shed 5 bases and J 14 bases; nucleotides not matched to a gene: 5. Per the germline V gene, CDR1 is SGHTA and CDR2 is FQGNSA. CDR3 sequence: CASSHGTGMYF. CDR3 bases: TGTGCCAGCAGCCATGGGACAGGGATGTATTTT.

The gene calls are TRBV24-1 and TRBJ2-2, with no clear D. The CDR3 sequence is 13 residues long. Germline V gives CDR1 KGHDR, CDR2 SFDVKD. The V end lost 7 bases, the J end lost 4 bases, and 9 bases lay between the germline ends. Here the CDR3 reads CATRNLFTGELFF. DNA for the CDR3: TGTGCCACCAGAAATCTCTTCACCGGGGAGCTGTTTTTT.

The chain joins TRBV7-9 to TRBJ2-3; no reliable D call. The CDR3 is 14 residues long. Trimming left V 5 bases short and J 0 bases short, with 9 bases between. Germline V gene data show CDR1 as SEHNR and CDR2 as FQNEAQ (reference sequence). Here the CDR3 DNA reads TGTGCCAGCAGCAAATATACTAGCACAGATACGCAGTATTTT. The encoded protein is CASSKYTSTDTQYF.

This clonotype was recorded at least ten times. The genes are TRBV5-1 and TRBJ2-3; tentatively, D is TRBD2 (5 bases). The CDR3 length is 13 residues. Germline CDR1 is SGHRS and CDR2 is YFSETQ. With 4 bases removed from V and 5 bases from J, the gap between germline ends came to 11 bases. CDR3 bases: TGCGCCAGCAGCCCGCTGGGGAGAGATACGCAGTATTTT. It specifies CASSPLGRDTQYF.

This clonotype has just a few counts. As DNA, the CDR3 is TGTGCCAGCAGCCCCCGGGGACAGGTGACCTACGAGCAGTACTTC. Residues: CASSPRGQVTYEQYF. The chain couples TRBV7-9 to TRBJ2-7; TRBD1 matches 8 bases. The CDR3 runs to 15 residues. V gave up 5 bases and J gave up 2 bases; unmatched junction bases: 8. Germline-derived CDR1 and CDR2 are SEHNR and FQNEAQ (reference sequence).

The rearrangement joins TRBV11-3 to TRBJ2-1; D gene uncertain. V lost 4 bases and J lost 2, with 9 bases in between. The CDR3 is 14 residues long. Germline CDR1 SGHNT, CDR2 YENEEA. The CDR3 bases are TGTGCCAGCAGCTACTTAGCTGCCTACAATGAGCAGTTCTTC. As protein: CASSYLAAYNEQFF.

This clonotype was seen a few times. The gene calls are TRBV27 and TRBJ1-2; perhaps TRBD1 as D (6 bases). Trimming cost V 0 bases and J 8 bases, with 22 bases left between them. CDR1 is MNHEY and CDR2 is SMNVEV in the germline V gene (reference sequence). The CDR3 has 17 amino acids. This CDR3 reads CASSLSGAVTAPWGYTF. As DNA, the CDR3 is TGTGCCAGCAGTTTATCGGGGGCAGTAACAGCCCCTTGGGGCTACACCTTC.

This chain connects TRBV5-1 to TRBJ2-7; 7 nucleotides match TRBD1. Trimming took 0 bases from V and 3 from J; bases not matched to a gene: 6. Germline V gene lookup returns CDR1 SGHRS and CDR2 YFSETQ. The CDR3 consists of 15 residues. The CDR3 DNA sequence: TGCGCCAGCAGCTTGGTAGTGGGACAGAACTACGAGCAGTACTTC. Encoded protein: CASSLVVGQNYEQYF.

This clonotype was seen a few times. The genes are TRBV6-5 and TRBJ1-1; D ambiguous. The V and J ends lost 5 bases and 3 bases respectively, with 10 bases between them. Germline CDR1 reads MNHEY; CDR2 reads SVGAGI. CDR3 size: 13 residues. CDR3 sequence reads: CASSPFRDTEAFF. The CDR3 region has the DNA TGTGCCAGCAGTCCCTTCCGGGACACTGAAGCTTTCTTT.

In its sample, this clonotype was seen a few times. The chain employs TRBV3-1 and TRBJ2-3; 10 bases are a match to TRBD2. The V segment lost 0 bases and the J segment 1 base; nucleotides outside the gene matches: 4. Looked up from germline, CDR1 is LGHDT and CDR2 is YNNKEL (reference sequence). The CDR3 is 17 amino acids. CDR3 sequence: CASSQEWTSGRTDTQYF. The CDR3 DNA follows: TGTGCCAGCAGCCAAGAATGGACTAGCGGACGCACAGATACGCAGTATTTT.

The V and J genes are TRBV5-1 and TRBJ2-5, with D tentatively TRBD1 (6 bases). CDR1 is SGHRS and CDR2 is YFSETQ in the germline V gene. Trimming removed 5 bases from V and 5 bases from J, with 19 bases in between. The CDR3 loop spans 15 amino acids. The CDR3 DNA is TGCGCCAGCAGATCCACCGGGACAAGAGAGGAGACCCAGTACTTC. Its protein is CASRSTGTREETQYF.

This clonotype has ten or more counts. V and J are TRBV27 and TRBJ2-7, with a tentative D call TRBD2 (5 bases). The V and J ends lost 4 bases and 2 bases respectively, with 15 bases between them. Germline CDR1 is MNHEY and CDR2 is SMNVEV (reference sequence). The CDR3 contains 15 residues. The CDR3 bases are TGTGCCAGCAGTTCCCAACTAGACGCACCCTACGAGCAGTACTTC. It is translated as CASSSQLDAPYEQYF.

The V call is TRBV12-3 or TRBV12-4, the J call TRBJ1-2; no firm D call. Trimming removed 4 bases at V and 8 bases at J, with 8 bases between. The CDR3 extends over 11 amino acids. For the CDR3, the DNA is TGTGCCAGCAGTTGGACGGGGGGCTACACCTTC. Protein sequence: CASSWTGGYTF.

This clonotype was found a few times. The DNA of the CDR3 is TGTGCCAGCAGCGTAAGCCTAGAGCAGTTCTTC. Translation gives CASSVSLEQFF. The gene calls are TRBV9 and TRBJ2-1; no definite D call. CDR3 length: 11 residues. The V gene's germline CDR1 is SGDLS and CDR2 YYNGEE. The V end was cut by 1 base, the J end by 10 bases, with 6 bases between.

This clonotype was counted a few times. As DNA, the CDR3 is TGTGCCATCAGTGAGTCACGTGCTAAGGGGCAGCGCGGCTACGAGCAGTACTTC. Its protein is CAISESRAKGQRGYEQYF. The rearrangement joins TRBV10-3 to TRBJ2-7; D possibly corresponds to TRBD1 (5 bases). Trimming removed 0 bases from V and 3 bases from J, with 21 bases in between. CDR1 is ENHRY, CDR2 SYGVKD, per germline. This CDR3 is built from 18 residues.

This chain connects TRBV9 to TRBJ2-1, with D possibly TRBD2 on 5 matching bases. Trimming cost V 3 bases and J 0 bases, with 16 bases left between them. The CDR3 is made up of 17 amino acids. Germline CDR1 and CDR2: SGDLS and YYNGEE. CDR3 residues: CASSANPGADSYNEQFF. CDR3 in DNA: TGTGCCAGCAGCGCCAACCCAGGAGCGGACTCCTACAATGAGCAGTTCTTC.

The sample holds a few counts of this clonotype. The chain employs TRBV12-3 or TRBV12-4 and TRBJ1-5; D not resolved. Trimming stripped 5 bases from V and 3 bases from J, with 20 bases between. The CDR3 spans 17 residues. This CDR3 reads CASSPSTHPTPNQPQHF. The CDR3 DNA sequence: TGTGCCAGCAGTCCCTCGACGCATCCTACCCCCAATCAGCCCCAGCATTTT.

In DNA form, the CDR3 reads TGCAGCGTTGGACCTCGAGCAGGGACAGAGGTCACCTTC. Its translation is CSVGPRAGTEVTF. The chain combines TRBV29-1 with TRBJ1-2, with 7 bases identical to TRBD1. Trimming cost V 4 bases and J 13 bases; bases outside gene matches: 15. The CDR3 has 13 residues. The germline V gene encodes CDR1 SQVTM and CDR2 ANQGSEA.

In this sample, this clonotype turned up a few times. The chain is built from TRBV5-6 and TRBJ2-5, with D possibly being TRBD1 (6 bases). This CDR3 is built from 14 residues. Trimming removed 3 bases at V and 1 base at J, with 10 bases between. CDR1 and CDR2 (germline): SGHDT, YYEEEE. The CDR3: CASSSGEVQETQYF. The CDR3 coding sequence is TGTGCCAGCAGCTCAGGGGAAGTCCAAGAGACCCAGTACTTC.

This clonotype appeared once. In DNA form, the CDR3 reads TGTGCCAGCAGCACTCGGGGGGGTGGCAATGAGCAGTTCTTC. This translates into CASSTRGGGNEQFF. The chain joins TRBV5-6 to TRBJ2-1, with 8 bases lining up with TRBD2. The CDR3 is 14 residues long. CDR1 and CDR2 (germline): SGHDT, YYEEEE. V shed 4 bases, J shed 6 bases, and the junction held 6 bases outside the gene matches.

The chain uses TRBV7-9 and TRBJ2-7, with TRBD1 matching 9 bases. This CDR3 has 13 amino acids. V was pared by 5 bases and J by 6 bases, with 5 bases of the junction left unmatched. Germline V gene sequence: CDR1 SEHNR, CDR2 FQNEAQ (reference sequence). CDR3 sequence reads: CASSARDRVEQYF. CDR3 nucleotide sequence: TGTGCCAGCAGCGCCCGGGACAGGGTCGAGCAGTACTTC.